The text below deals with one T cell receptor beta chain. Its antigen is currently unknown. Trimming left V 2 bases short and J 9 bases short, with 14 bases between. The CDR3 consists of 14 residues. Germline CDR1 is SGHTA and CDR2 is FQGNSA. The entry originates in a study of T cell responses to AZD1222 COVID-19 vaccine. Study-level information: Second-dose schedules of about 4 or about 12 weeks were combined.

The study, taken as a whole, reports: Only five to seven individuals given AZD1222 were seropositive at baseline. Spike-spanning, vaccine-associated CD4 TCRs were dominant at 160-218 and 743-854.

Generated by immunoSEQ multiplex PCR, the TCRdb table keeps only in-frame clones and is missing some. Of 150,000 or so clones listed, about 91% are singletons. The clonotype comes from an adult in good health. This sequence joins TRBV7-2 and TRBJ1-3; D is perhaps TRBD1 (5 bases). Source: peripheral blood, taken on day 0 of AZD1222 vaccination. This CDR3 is CASSLNQGGTTIYF. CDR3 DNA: TGTGCCAGCAGCTTAAACCAGGGCGGCACCACCATATATTTT. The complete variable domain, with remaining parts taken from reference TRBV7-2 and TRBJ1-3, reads GAGVSQSPSNKVTEKGKDVELRCDPISGHTALYWYRQSLGQGLEFLIYFQGNSAPDKSGLPSDRFSAERTGGSVSTLTIQRTQQEDSAVYLCASSLNQGGTTIYFGEGSWLTVV.